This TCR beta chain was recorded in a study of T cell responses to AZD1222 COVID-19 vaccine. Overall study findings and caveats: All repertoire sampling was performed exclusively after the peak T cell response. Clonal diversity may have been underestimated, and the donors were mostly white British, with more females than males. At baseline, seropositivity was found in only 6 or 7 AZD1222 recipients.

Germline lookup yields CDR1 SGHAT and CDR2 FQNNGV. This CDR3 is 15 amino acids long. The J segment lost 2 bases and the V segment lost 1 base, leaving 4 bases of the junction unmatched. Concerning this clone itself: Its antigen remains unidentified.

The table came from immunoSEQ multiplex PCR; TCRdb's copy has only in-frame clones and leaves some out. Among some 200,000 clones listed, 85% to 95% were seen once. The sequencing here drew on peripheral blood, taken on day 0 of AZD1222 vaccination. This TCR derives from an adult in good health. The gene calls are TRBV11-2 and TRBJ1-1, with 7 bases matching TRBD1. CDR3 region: CASSLGQGINTEAFF. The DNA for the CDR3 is TGTGCCAGCAGCTTAGGACAGGGAATTAACACTGAAGCTTTCTTT.